This TCR beta chain appears in the sequencing data of a study of OX40 agonist ivuxolimab in advanced cancers. At the level of the whole study: Ivuxolimab was an agonistic, fully human IgG2 monoclonal antibody directed against OX40 (CD134), a costimulatory receptor. Intravenous ivuxolimab was administered to patients every 2 weeks at six dose levels: 0.01, 0.1, 0.3, 1.5, 3 and 10 mg/kg. Of the 50 to 55 patients in dose escalation, about 20 had hepatocellular carcinoma, about 15 had melanoma, 9 had renal cell carcinoma and 9 had head and neck cancer. In the dose-escalation cohort, 82.7% of patients were male, and the mean age was approximately 64 years, with a range of about 20 to 79. Prior anti-PD-1, anti-PD-L1 or anti-CTLA-4 therapy was permitted, and 35% to 40% of dose-escalation patients had received checkpoint inhibitors. Partial responses occurred in three dose-escalation patients, of whom one had hepatocellular carcinoma and two had cutaneous melanoma. The purpose of peripheral TCRbeta sequencing was to test whether ivuxolimab changed TCR sequence diversity and led to clonal T-cell expansion. The monotherapy dose-escalation portion (N = 52 patients) of the phase I ivuxolimab trial is reported in the paper. Findings and caveats that apply to the study as a whole: At doses of 0.1 to 3.0 mg/kg, clonal expansion of both CD4+ and CD8+ T cells in blood was seen between baseline and week 6. After ivuxolimab, expanded clones were on average more numerous among CD8+ T cells than among CD4+ T cells. Low levels of normalized T-cell clonal expansion were also seen in some patients who did not respond. Partial responders in the 0.1-3.0 mg/kg groups had among the lowest normalized peripheral clonal expansion, especially among CD8+ T cells. Which antigens the clonally expanded peripheral T cells were specific for was not determined.

Genomic DNA was isolated from the sorted cells so that the TCRbeta CDR3 region could be sequenced. TCRbeta CDR3 regions were sequenced using the immunoSEQ Assay. TCRdb provides this immuneACCESS table in a form limited to in-frame rearrangements. Some clones are lacking; in checked studies, under half of them reflect an unresolved V gene, and why the rest are absent is not known. Across this sample there are 50,000 to 75,000 clones, with 70% to 90% seen only once. Together, the top ten hold roughly 1.1% of the sample. The CDR3 sequence holds 16 residues, the cysteine and phenylalanine included. Only CDR3 DNA is held: 48 bases, read in frame from base 1. The germline V end is reduced by 5 bases and the J end by 0 bases; junction bases left unmatched: 5. The germline V gene provides CDR1 SGHAT and CDR2 FQNNGV. Patients with a history of autoimmune disease or receiving systemic immunosuppression were excluded from the trial. Peripheral blood for TCR sequencing was drawn from every dose cohort at baseline, at cycle 4 day 1 and at cycle 7 day 1. The samples were drawn from a first-in-human, open-label, multicenter phase I dose-escalation trial of ivuxolimab. Adults with locally advanced or metastatic head and neck squamous cell, hepatocellular, melanoma or renal cell carcinoma were enrolled in the trial. Before TCR sequencing, CD4+ T cells and CD8+ T cells were sorted from peripheral blood as separate populations.

In the case of this clone: Which antigen it targets is not known. No base-level quality is on record; no much larger clone is a single base apart.

This TCR came from an adult with an advanced solid tumor such as melanoma, head and neck, liver or kidney cancer. The source material was CD4+ or CD8+ T cells sorted from blood, sampled in a trial of the OX40 agonist ivuxolimab. In this chain, TRBV11-2 is recombined with TRBJ1-5, and TRBD1 matches 9 of the central bases. The nucleotide sequence is given as TGTGCCAGCAGCCGGGGGACAGGGCATAGCAATCAGCCCCAGCATTTT. It is translated as CASSRGTGHSNQPQHF.